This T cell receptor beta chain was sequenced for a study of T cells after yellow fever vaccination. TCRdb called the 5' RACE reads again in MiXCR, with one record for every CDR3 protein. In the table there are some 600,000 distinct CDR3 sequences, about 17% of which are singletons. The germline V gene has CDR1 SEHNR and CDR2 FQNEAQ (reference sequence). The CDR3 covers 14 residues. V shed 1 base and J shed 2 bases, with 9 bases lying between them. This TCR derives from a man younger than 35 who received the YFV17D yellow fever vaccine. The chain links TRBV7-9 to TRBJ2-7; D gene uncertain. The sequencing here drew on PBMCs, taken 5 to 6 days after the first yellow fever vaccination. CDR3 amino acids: CASSLDAPAYEQYF. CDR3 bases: TGTGCCAGCAGCTTAGATGCACCGGCCTACGAGCAGTACTTC.